This is a list of T cell receptor beta chains from one sample in a study of cytomegalovirus exposure and HLA in healthy donors. Produced via immunoSEQ multiplex PCR; TCRdb's table is partial and in-frame only. The sample lists some 170,000 clones; around nine tenths were seen once. The sample taken for sequencing was PBMCs. The receptors originated from a woman under 40 in good health and CMV-seronegative. Each CDR3 is given with its conserved first and last residue. The order of the fields is J gene, V gene, D gene, clone size, CDR3 protein, CDR3 DNA. D genes are given only for firm matches. Clone size, where shown, is once, few, many, or a class for clones that have expanded.

TRBJ2-2 | TRBV4-3 | TRBD2 | - | CASSQDSSGGTYNTGELFF | TGCGCCAGCAGCCAAGATTCTAGCGGGGGGACCTACAACACCGGGGAGCTGTTTTTT
TRBJ2-1 | TRBV7-8 | TRBD2 | - | CASSLGDYPYNEQFF | TGTGCCAGCAGCCTAGGGGACTACCCGTACAATGAGCAGTTCTTC
TRBJ2-5 | TRBV6-9 | - | - | CATPTGRSYQETQYF | TGTGCCACCCCGACAGGACGGAGCTACCAAGAGACCCAGTACTTC
TRBJ1-1 | TRBV9 | - | - | CASSVGDRDEAFF | TGTGCCAGCAGCGTAGGGGATCGGGATGAAGCTTTCTTT
TRBJ2-5 | TRBV4-1 | - | - | CASSQFTGRWETQYF | TGCGCCAGCAGCCAATTCACAGGGAGATGGGAGACCCAGTACTTC
TRBJ2-6 | TRBV9 | - | - | CASSVGAAPLSGANVLTF | TGTGCCAGCAGCGTAGGGGCAGCTCCATTATCTGGGGCCAACGTCCTGACTTTC
TRBJ2-4 | TRBV2 | TRBD1 | - | CASRAGQAANKNIQYF | TGTGCCAGCAGGGCAGGACAGGCAGCCAACAAAAACATTCAGTACTTC
TRBJ2-5 | TRBV7-9 | - | - | CASSFDRYQETQYF | TGTGCCAGCAGCTTCGACAGGTACCAAGAGACCCAGTACTTC
TRBJ2-5 | TRBV14 | - | - | CASSQAVYETQYF | TGTGCCAGCAGCCAGGCCGTGTACGAGACCCAGTACTTC
TRBJ1-5 | TRBV7-9 | TRBD1 | - | CASSRTGDQPQHF | TGTGCCAGCAGCCGGACAGGGGATCAGCCCCAGCATTTT
TRBJ1-2 | TRBV5-4 | - | few | CASSGGGYGYTF | TGTGCCAGCTCCGGTGGCGGCTATGGCTACACCTTC